Listed here is a single T cell receptor beta chain. The data derive from a study of control samples from healthy donors and cancer patients. This CDR3 is built from 15 residues. Trimming took off 1 base at V and 5 bases at J, with 11 bases between the two ends. Germline V gives CDR1 LGHDT, CDR2 YNNKEL (reference sequence). The method was immunoSEQ multiplex PCR; TCRdb's version includes in-frame clones alone and lacks a portion of them. The profile covers some 120,000 clones, with roughly 95% appearing a single time and about 3.6% taken by the ten largest. Sequencing was carried out using blood. This clonotype originated in a young man in good health. The chain links TRBV3-1 (or the pseudogene TRBV3-2) to TRBJ1-4, with a possible D match to TRBD1 (5 bases). For the CDR3, the DNA is TGTGCCAGCAGCCAAGTCCCGCGGGGCAATGAAAAACTGTTTTTT. This codes for CASSQVPRGNEKLFF.